Sequencing of this T cell receptor beta chain was carried out in a study of cytomegalovirus exposure and HLA in healthy donors. The PCR employed 60 Vbeta primers together with 13 Jbeta primers. Sequencing was performed with immunoSEQ multiplex PCR; in TCRdb, only in-frame clones are kept and a portion is missing. Of about 180,000 clones in the sample, 80% were seen once. The CDR3 consists of 15 residues. Trimming took 1 base from V and 1 from J; bases not matched to a gene: 2. The germline V gene encodes CDR1 SGHRS and CDR2 YFSETQ. This receptor was obtained from a girl between 10 and 17 years old in good health and CMV-seropositive. Sequenced: PBMCs. The chain has TRBV5-1 and TRBJ1-1; 9 bases fit TRBD1. CDR3 region: CASSLRGQGNTEAFF. Here the CDR3 DNA reads TGCGCCAGCAGCTTGAGGGGACAGGGGAACACTGAAGCTTTCTTT.